This T cell receptor beta chain emerged from a study of regulatory T cells in long-lasting Graves disease. Time point given: persistent/refractory GD, antithyroid drugs over 5 years with positive TRAb. PBMC RNA was the source of the TCR library. In building TCR beta libraries, iRepertoire HTBI primers were used together with Arm-PCR of CDR3 regions. TCRdb processed the multiplex PCR reads anew with MiXCR; each CDR3 protein has one entry. Of 650,000 to 700,000 distinct CDR3 sequences in the sample, about 30% were seen once. The TCR was taken from a female donor with Graves disease. The sequences come from peripheral blood mononuclear cells (PBMCs), collected when the disease was refractory, from a patient treated with antithyroid drugs.

The CDR3 nucleotides read TGTGCCAGCAGCTTAGCTACCCCCGCGGGGACACAGGCAACTAATGAAAAACTGTTTTTT. Protein sequence: CASSLATPAGTQATNEKLFF. V usage is TRBV7-2 and J usage is TRBJ1-4; TRBD1 might be the D (6 bases). The germline V gene has CDR1 SGHTA and CDR2 FQGNSA. This CDR3 has 20 residues. V was trimmed by 0 bases and J by 0 bases, leaving 20 bases between them.